The rows below give T cell receptor beta chains drawn from one sample of a study of OX40 agonist ivuxolimab in advanced cancers. Profiled with immunoSEQ multiplex PCR; TCRdb holds only in-frame clones, not every one. The data hold more than 45,000 clones, with around 84% observed a single time. The sequenced sample was CD4+ or CD8+ T cells sorted from blood, obtained in a trial of the OX40 agonist ivuxolimab. These receptors all stem from an adult with an advanced solid tumor such as melanoma, head and neck, liver or kidney cancer. Each CDR3 is given with its conserved first and last residue. A D gene is named only where the DNA matches it firmly. Not all rows give a size; the values are once, few, many and, for expanded clones, a class.

j_gene	d_gene	abundance	v_gene	CDR3aa	CDR3nt
TRBJ2-7	TRBD2	once	TRBV5-1	CASGRAGVKDEQYF	TGCGCCAGCGGCCGGGCGGGAGTTAAGGACGAGCAGTACTTC
TRBJ2-1	-	-	TRBV5-4	CASSNLGGGTAYNEQFF	TGTGCCAGCAGTAACCTAGGCGGCGGGACGGCATACAATGAGCAGTTCTTC
TRBJ2-7	TRBD1	-	TRBV18	CASSPGTANNEQYF	TGTGCCAGCTCACCCGGGACAGCCAATAACGAGCAGTACTTC
TRBJ2-1	TRBD2	-	TRBV18	CASSGRTSGSSHEQFF	TGTGCCAGCTCAGGGCGGACTAGCGGGAGCTCGCATGAGCAGTTCTTC
TRBJ1-5	-	-	TRBV18	CASSPVWASNQPQHF	TGTGCCAGCTCACCAGTCTGGGCTAGCAATCAGCCCCAGCATTTT
TRBJ2-2	TRBD2	-	TRBV28	CASSRPSGGESGGELFF	TGTGCCAGCAGCAGGCCCTCCGGGGGGGAGTCGGGCGGGGAGCTGTTTTTT
TRBJ2-1	-	few	TRBV6-1	CASRGQVSYNEQFF	TGTGCCAGCAGAGGGCAGGTGTCATACAATGAGCAGTTCTTC
TRBJ1-4	-	once	TRBV11-1	CASSFGGTNEKLFF	TGTGCCAGCAGCTTCGGGGGAACTAATGAAAAACTGTTTTTT
TRBJ2-3	-	-	TRBV2	CASSYPTDTQYF	TGTGCCAGCAGCTACCCCACAGATACGCAGTATTTT
TRBJ2-1	-	-	TRBV10-3	CAIRRGRGNEQFF	TGTGCCATCAGAAGGGGAAGGGGCAATGAGCAGTTCTTC
TRBJ1-5	-	-	TRBV28	CASSQIGGWGKPQHF	TGTGCCAGCAGTCAGATCGGGGGTTGGGGGAAGCCCCAGCATTTT
TRBJ2-5	-	once	TRBV2	CASSPDSQETQYF	TGTGCCAGCAGTCCGGACAGCCAAGAGACCCAGTACTTC
TRBJ2-2	TRBD1	-	TRBV6-5	CASRKSGTDTGELFF	TGTGCCAGCAGGAAATCCGGGACAGACACCGGGGAGCTGTTTTTT
TRBJ2-7	-	-	TRBV12-2	CASRLVGAIREQYF	TGTGCAAGTCGCTTAGTCGGGGCAATTCGAGAGCAGTACTTC
TRBJ2-2	-	once	TRBV7-9	CASSLDVGSTGELFF	TGTGCCAGCAGCTTAGATGTGGGGAGCACCGGGGAGCTGTTTTTT
TRBJ2-5	-	-	TRBV11-2	CASSPSHSQETQYF	TGTGCCAGCAGCCCGTCCCACAGTCAAGAGACCCAGTACTTC
TRBJ2-6	-	-	TRBV14	CASSPQRAGANVLTF	TGTGCCAGCAGCCCCCAACGGGCTGGGGCCAACGTCCTGACTTTC
TRBJ2-2	-	-	TRBV11-2	CASSLRGLPTGELFF	TGTGCCAGCAGCTTACGGGGGCTACCGACCGGGGAGCTGTTTTTT
TRBJ2-7	-	-	TRBV10-1	CAGPGTPIYEQYF	TGCGCCGGACCAGGGACTCCCATTTACGAGCAGTACTTC
TRBJ2-2	TRBD2	-	TRBV19	CASSQAGGPGGELFF	TGTGCCAGTAGCCAAGCGGGAGGGCCGGGCGGGGAGCTGTTTTTT
TRBJ1-2	TRBD1	-	TRBV4-2	CASSPDRGSGYTF	TGTGCCAGCAGTCCTGACAGGGGGTCTGGCTACACCTTC
TRBJ2-3	-	-	TRBV19	CASSTGPATDTQYF	TGTGCCAGTTCTACGGGGCCAGCCACAGATACGCAGTATTTT
TRBJ2-3	-	once	TRBV9	CASSVEGPDTQYF	TGTGCCAGCAGCGTAGAGGGCCCGGATACGCAGTATTTT
TRBJ2-1	-	few	TRBV4-1	CASSHYTGGWASGSRDEQFF	TGCGCCAGCAGCCATTACACAGGGGGCTGGGCTAGCGGGAGTAGGGATGAGCAGTTCTTC